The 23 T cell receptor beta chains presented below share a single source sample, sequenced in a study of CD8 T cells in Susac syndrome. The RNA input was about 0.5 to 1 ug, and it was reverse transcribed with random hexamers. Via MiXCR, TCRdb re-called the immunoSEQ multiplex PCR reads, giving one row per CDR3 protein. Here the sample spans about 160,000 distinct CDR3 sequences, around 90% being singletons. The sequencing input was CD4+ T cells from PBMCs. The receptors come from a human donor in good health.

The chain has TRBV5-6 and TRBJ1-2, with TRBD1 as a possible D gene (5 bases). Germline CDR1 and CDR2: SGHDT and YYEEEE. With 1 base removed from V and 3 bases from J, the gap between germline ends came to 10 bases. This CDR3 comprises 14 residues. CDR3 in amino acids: CASSLWQTDYGYTF. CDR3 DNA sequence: TGTGCCAGCAGCTTGTGGCAGACAGACTATGGCTACACCTTC. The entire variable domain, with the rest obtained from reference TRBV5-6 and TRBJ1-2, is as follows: DAGVTQSPTHLIKTRGQQVTLRCSPKSGHDTVSWYQQALGQGPQFIFQYYEEEERQRGNFPDRFSGHQFPNYSSELNVNALLLGDSALYLCASSLWQTDYGYTFGSGTRLTVV.

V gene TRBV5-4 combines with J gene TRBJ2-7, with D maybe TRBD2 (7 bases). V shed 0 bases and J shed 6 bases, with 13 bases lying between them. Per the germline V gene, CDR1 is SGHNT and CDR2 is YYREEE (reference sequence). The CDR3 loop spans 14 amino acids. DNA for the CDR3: TGTGCCAGCAGCTTGGATGCAGGGGAGGGCGAGCAGTACTTC. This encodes CASSLDAGEGEQYF.

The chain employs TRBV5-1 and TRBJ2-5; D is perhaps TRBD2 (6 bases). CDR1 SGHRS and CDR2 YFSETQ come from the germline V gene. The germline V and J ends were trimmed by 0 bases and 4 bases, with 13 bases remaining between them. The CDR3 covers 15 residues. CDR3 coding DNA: TGCGCCAGCAGCTTGGTGGGGGGTTCGGCAGAGACCCAGTACTTC. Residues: CASSLVGGSAETQYF.

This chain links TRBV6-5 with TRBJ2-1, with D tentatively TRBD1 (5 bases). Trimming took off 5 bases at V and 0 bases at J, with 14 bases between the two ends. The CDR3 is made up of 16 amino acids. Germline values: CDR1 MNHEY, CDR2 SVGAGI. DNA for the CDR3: TGTGCCAGCAGTCCCTCGACAGTTTACTCCTACAATGAGCAGTTCTTC. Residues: CASSPSTVYSYNEQFF.

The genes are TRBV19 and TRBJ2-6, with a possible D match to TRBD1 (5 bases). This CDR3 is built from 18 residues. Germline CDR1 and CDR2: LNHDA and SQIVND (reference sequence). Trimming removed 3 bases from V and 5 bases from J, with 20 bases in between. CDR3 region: CASSIATGNTQRANVLTF. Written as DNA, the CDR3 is TGTGCCAGTAGTATTGCCACAGGTAACACCCAAAGGGCCAACGTCCTGACTTTC.

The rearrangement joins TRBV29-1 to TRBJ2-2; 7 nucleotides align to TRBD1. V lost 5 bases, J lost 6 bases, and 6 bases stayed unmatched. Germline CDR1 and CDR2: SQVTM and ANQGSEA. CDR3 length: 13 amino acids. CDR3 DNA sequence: TGCAGCGTTTTACAGGGGTGGTCCGGGGAGCTGTTTTTT. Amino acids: CSVLQGWSGELFF.

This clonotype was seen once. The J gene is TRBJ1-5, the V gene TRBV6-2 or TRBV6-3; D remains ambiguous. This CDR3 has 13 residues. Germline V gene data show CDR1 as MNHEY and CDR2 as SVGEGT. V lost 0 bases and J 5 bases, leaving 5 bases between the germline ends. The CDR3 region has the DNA TGTGCCAGCAGTTACTCGACTCATCAGCCCCAGCATTTT. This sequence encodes CASSYSTHQPQHF.

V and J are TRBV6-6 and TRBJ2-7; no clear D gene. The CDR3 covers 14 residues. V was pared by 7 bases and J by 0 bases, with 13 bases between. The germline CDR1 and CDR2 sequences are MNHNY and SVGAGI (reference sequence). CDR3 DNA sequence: TGTGCCAGCACTAGGTGGCTACTCTCCTACGAGCAGTACTTC. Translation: CASTRWLLSYEQYF.

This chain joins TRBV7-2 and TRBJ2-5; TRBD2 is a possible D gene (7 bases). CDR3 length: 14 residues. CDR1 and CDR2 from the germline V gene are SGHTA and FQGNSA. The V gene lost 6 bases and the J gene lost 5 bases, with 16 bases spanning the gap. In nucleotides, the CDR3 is TGTGCCAGCAGTCGCCCGGGGGGCTGGGAGACCCAGTACTTC. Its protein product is CASSRPGGWETQYF.

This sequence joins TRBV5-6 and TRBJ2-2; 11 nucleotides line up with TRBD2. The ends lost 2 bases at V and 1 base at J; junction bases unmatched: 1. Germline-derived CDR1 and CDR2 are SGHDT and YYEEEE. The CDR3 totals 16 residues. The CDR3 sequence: CASSFLAGGNTGELFF. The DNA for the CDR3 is TGTGCCAGCAGCTTTCTAGCGGGGGGGAACACCGGGGAGCTGTTTTTT.

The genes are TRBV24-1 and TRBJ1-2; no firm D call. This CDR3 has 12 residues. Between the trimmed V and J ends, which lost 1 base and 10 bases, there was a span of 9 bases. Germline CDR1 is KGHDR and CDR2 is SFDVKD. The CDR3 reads CATSDFPDVYTF. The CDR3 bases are TGTGCCACCAGTGATTTCCCTGACGTCTACACCTTC.

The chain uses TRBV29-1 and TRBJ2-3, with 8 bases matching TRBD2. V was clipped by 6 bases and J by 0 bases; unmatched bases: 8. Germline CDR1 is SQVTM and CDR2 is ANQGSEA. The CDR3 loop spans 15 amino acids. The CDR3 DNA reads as TGCAGCGTGCCCTCCAGCGGGAGAAGCACAGATACGCAGTATTTT. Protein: CSVPSSGRSTDTQYF.

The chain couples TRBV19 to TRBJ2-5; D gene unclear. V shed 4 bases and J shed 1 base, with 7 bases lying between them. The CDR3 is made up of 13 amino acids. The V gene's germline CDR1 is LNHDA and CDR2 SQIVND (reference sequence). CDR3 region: CASSTAIQETQYF. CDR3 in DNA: TGTGCCAGTAGTACAGCGATCCAAGAGACCCAGTACTTC. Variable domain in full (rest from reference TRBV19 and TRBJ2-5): DGGITQSPKYLFRKEGQNVTLSCEQNLNHDAMYWYRQDPGQGLRLIYYSQIVNDFQKGDIAEGYSVSREKKESFPLTVTSAQKNPTAFYLCASSTAIQETQYFGPGTRLLVL.

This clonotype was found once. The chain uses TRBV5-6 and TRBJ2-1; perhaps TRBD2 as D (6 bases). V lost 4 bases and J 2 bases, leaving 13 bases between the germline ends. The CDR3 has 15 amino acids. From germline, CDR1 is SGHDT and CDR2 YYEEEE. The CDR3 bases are TGTGCCAGCAGCCTACTGGAGGGAACCTACAATGAGCAGTTCTTC. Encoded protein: CASSLLEGTYNEQFF.

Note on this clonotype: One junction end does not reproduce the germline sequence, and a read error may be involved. In DNA, the CDR3 is TGTGCCTGGAGTGTCTACCCCACCGACAGGTCCCGGGCGATATTT. Translation: CAWSVYPTDRSRAIF. This chain links TRBV30 with TRBJ1-4, with a tentative D call TRBD1 (6 bases). The length of the CDR3 is 15 residues. Germline-derived CDR1 and CDR2 are GTSNPN and SVGIG (reference sequence).

Here the CDR3 reads CASAPPLAQLSYEQYF. The CDR3 nucleotides read TGTGCCAGCGCCCCCCCTCTAGCGCAGCTCTCCTACGAGCAGTACTTC. The genes are TRBV2 and TRBJ2-7, with D perhaps matching TRBD2 (6 bases). The CDR3 length is 16 residues. CDR1 is SNHLY and CDR2 is FYNNEI in the germline V gene. V was shortened by 8 bases and J by 0 bases, with 20 bases between the two germline ends.

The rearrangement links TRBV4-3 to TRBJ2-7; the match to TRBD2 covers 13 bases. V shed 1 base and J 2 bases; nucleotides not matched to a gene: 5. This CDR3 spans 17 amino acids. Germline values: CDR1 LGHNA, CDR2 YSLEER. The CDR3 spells CASSQALGLAGPYEQYF. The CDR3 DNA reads TGCGCCAGCAGCCAAGCCTTGGGACTAGCGGGACCCTACGAGCAGTACTTC.

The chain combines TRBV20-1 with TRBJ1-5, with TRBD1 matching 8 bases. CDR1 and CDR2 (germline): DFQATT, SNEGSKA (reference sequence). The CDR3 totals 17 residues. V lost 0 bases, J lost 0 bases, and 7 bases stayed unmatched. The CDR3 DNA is TGCAGTGCTAGAGATTTTCCCACAGGGGGTAGCAATCAGCCCCAGCATTTT. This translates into CSARDFPTGGSNQPQHF.

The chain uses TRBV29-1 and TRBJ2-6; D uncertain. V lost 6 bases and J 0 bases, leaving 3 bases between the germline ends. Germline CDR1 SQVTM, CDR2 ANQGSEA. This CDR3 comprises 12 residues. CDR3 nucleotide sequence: TGCAGCGTCGTCTCTGGGGCCAACGTCCTGACTTTC. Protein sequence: CSVVSGANVLTF.

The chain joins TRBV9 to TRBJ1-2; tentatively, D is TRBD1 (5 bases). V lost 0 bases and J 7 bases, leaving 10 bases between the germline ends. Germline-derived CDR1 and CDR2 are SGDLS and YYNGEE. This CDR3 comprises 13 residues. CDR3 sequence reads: CASSVDRWGGYTF. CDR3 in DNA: TGTGCCAGCAGCGTAGACAGGTGGGGTGGCTACACCTTC.

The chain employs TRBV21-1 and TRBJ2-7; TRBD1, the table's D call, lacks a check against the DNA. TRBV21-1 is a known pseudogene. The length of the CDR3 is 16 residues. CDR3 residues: CASSPLGLLFAYEQYF. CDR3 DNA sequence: TGTGCCAGCAGCCCCCTGGGTCTACTATTTGCCTACGAGCAGTACTTC.

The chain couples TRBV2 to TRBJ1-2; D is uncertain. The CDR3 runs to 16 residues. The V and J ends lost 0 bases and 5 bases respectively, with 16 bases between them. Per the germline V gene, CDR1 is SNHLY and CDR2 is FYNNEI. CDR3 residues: CASSEAYRDTLYGYTF. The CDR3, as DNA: TGTGCCAGCAGTGAAGCCTACCGAGACACTTTGTATGGCTACACCTTC.

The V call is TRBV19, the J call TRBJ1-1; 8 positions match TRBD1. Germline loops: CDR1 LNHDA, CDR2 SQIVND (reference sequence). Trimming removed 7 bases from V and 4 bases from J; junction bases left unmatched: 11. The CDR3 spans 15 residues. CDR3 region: CASTTRTGLGTEAFF. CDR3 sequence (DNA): TGTGCCAGTACCACCCGGACAGGGCTCGGCACTGAAGCTTTCTTT.